The present T cell receptor beta chain was sequenced within a study of blood T cell repertoires in COVID-19. Germline V gene lookup returns CDR1 MGHDK and CDR2 SYGVNS. The CDR3 sequence is 13 residues long. J gave up 7 bases and V 5 bases, and 5 bases lay outside the gene matches. Generated by immunoSEQ multiplex PCR, the TCRdb table keeps only in-frame clones and is missing some. Altogether approximately 270,000 clones are present, approximately 91% being singletons, with the ten largest covering approximately 1.3%. Material for sequencing was PBMCs or T cells enriched from blood (not recorded which). This TCR came from a human donor in a cohort exposed to, infected with or recovered from COVID-19 (not recorded which). The donor label of this sample is uncertain. The chain uses TRBV25-1 and TRBJ1-5, with TRBD1 matching 7 bases. Written as DNA, the CDR3 is TGTGCCAGCAGTCCGATAGGGGGCCAGCCCCAGCATTTT. Its protein is CASSPIGGQPQHF. Variable domain in full (rest from reference TRBV25-1 and TRBJ1-5): EADIYQTPRYLVIGTGKKITLECSQTMGHDKMYWYQQDPGMELHLIHYSYGVNSTEKGDLSSESTVSRIRTEHFPLTLESARPSHTSQYLCASSPIGGQPQHFGDGTRLSIL.